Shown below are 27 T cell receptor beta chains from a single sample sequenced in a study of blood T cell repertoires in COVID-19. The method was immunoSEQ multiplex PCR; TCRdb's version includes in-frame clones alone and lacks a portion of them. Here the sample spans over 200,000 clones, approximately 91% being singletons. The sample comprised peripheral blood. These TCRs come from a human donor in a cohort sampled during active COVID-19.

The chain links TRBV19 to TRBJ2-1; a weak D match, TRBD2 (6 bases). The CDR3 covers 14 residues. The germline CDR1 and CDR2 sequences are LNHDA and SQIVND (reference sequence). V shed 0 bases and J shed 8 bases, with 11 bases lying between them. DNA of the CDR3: TGTGCCAGTAGTATAGACGGGAGTTCCGATGAGCAGTTCTTC. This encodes CASSIDGSSDEQFF.

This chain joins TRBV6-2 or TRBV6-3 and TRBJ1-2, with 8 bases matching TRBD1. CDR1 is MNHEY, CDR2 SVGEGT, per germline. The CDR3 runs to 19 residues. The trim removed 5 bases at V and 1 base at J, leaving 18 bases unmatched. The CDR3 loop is CASSPWDRKNLWGNYGYTF. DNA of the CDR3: TGTGCCAGCAGTCCCTGGGACAGGAAAAACCTATGGGGTAACTATGGCTACACCTTC.

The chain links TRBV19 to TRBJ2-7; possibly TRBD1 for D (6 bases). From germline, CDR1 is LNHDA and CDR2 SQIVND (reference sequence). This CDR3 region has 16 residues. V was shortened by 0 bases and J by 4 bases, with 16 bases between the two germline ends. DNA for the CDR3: TGTGCCAGTAGTATAGATGGAAAGTCAGGGGTTTACGAGCAGTACTTC. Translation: CASSIDGKSGVYEQYF.

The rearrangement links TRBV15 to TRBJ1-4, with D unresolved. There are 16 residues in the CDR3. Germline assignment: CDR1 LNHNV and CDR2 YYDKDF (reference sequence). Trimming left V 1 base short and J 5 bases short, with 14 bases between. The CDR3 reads CATSRGPPNSNEKLFF. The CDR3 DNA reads TGTGCCACCAGCAGAGGGCCGCCAAATTCGAATGAAAAACTGTTTTTT.

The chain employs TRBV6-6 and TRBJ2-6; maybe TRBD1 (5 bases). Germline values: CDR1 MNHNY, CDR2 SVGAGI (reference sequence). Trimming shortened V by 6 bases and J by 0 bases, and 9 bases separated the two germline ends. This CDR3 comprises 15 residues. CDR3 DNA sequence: TGTGCCAGCAGGACAGCAAGCTCTGGGGCCAACGTCCTGACTTTC. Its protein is CASRTASSGANVLTF.

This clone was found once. The chain's CDR3 is CASSLSFSYRDIRSYNEQFF. The CDR3 DNA sequence: TGTGCCAGCAGTTTATCTTTCTCCTATCGGGACATCAGATCCTACAATGAGCAGTTCTTC. The genes are TRBV28 and TRBJ2-1; D perhaps matches TRBD1 (6 bases). V dropped 1 base and J dropped 1 base, with 23 bases sitting between them. CDR3 size: 20 residues. Germline CDR1 and CDR2: MDHEN and SYDVKM.

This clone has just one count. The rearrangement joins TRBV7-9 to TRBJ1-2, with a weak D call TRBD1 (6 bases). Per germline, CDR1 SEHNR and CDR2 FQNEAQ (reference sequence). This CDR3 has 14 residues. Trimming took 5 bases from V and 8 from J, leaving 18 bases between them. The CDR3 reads CASSPRGGAEGYTF. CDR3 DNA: TGTGCCAGCAGCCCCCGTGGGGGGGCAGAAGGCTACACCTTC.

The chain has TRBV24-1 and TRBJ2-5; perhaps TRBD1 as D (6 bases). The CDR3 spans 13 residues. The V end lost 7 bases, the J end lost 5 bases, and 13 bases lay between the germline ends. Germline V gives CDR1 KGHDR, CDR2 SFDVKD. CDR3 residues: CATRGAGAETQYF. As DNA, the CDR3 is TGTGCCACCAGAGGGGCAGGGGCGGAGACCCAGTACTTC.

CDR3 sequence: CASSRDSPAVTLHF. Here the CDR3 DNA reads TGTGCCAGCAGCCGCGACAGCCCCGCAGTCACCCTCCACTTT. The chain employs TRBV9 and TRBJ1-6; tentative D call: TRBD1 (5 bases). CDR1 is SGDLS and CDR2 is YYNGEE in the germline V gene. Trimming removed 4 bases at V and 14 bases at J, with 19 bases between. CDR3 length equals 14 residues. Full variable domain (remainder filled in from reference TRBV9 and TRBJ1-6): DSGVTQTPKHLITATGQRVTLRCSPRSGDLSVYWYQQSLDQGLQFLIQYYNGEERAKGNILERFSAQQFPDLHSELNLSSLELGDSALYFCASSRDSPAVTLHFGNGTRLTVT.

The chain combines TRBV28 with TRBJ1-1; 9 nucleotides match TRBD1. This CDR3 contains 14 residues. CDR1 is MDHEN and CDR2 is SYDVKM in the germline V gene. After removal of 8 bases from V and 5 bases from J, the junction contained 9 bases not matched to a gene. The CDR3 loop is CASPSRDRETEAFF. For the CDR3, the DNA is TGTGCCAGCCCCTCGAGGGACAGGGAGACTGAAGCTTTCTTT.

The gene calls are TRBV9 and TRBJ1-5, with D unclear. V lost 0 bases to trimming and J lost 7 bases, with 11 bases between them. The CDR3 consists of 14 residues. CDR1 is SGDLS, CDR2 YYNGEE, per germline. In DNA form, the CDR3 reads TGTGCCAGCAGCGTAGTGGAGGACGGGCAGCCCCAGCATTTT. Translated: CASSVVEDGQPQHF.

The CDR3 is CASSPDRGPRIYGYTF. DNA for the CDR3: TGTGCCAGCAGCCCGGACAGGGGTCCCCGCATCTATGGCTACACCTTC. V and J are TRBV7-2 and TRBJ1-2, with 9 bases identical to TRBD1. This CDR3 spans 16 amino acids. In germline, CDR1 is SGHTA, CDR2 FQGNSA. V gave up 5 bases and J gave up 4 bases; unmatched junction bases: 11.

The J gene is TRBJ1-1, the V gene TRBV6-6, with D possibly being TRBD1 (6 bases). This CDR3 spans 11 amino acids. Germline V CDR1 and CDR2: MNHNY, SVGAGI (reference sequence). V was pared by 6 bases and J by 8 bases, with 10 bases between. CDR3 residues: CASSLGTEAFF. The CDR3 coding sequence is TGTGCCAGCAGCCTCGGGACAGAAGCTTTCTTT.

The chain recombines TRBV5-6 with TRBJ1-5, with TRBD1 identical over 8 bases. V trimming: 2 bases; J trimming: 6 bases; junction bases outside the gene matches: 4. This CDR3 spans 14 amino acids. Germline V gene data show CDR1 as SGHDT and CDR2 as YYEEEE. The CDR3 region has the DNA TGTGCCAGCAGCTTCCAGGGGGCTGTTCAGCCCCAGCATTTT. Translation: CASSFQGAVQPQHF.

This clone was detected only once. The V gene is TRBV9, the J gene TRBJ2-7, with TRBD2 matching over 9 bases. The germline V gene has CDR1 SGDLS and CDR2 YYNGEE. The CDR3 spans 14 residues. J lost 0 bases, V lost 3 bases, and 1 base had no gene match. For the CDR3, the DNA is TGTGCCAGCAGCGGTAGCGGGAGCTCCTACGAGCAGTACTTC. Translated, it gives CASSGSGSSYEQYF. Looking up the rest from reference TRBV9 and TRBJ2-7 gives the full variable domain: DSGVTQTPKHLITATGQRVTLRCSPRSGDLSVYWYQQSLDQGLQFLIQYYNGEERAKGNILERFSAQQFPDLHSELNLSSLELGDSALYFCASSGSGSSYEQYFGPGTRLTVT.

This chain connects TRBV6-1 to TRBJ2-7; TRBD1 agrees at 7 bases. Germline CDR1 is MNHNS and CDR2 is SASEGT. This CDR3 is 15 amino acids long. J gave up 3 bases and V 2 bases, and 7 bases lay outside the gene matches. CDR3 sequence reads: CASSERGTEYYEQYF. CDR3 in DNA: TGTGCCAGCAGTGAAAGAGGGACAGAATACTACGAGCAGTACTTC.

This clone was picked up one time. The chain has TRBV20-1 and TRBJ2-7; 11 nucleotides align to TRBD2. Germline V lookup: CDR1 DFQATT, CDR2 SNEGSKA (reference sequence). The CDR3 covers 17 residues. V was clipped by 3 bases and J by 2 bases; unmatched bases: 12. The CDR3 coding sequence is TGCAGTGCTAGTTCTGGGGGACTAGCGGCCCTAGCCTACGAGCAGTACTTC. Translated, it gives CSASSGGLAALAYEQYF.

CDR3 loop: CASRTRAQGLGEQFF. The DNA for the CDR3 is TGTGCCAGTAGAACCCGGGCCCAGGGGCTGGGTGAGCAGTTCTTC. This chain connects TRBV19 to TRBJ2-1; D perhaps matches TRBD1 (6 bases). The germline CDR1 and CDR2 sequences are LNHDA and SQIVND (reference sequence). Trimming stripped 6 bases from V and 9 bases from J, with 21 bases between. This CDR3 region has 15 residues.

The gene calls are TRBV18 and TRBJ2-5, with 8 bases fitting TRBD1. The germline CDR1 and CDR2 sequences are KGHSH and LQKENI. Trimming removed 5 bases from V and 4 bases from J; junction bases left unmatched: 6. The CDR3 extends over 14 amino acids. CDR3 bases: TGTGCCAGCTCAACCTCCACAGGGGGAGAGACCCAGTACTTC. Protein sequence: CASSTSTGGETQYF.

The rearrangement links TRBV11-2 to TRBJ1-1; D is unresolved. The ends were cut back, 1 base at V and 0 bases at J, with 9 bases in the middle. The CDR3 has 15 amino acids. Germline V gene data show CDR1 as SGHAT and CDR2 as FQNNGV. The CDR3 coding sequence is TGTGCCAGCAGCTTAGTGGAGGGCTTGAACACTGAAGCTTTCTTT. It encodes CASSLVEGLNTEAFF.

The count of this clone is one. For the CDR3, the DNA is TGTGCCAGCAGTTTAGGCAGGGTCAATGAGCAGTTCTTC. It yields the protein CASSLGRVNEQFF. The chain combines TRBV12-3 or TRBV12-4 with TRBJ2-1, with D tentatively TRBD1 (5 bases). V dropped 1 base and J dropped 6 bases, with 7 bases sitting between them. The CDR3 extends over 13 amino acids.

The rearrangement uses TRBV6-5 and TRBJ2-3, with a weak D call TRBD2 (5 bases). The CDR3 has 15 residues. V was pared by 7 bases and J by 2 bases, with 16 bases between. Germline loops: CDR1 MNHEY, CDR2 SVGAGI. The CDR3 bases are TGTGCCAGCACCCCTACTAGGACCTACACAGATACGCAGTATTTT. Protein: CASTPTRTYTDTQYF.

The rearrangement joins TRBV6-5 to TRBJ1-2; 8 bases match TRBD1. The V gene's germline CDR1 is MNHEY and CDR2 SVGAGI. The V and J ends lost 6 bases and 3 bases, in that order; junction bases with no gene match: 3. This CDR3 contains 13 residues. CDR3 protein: CASSLTGDYGYTF. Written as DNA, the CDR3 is TGTGCCAGCAGCCTGACAGGGGACTATGGCTACACCTTC.

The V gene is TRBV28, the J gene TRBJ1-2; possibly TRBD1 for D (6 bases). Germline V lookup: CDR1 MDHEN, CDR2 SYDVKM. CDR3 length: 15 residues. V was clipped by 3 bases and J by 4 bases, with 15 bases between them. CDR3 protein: CASSLGDKTIYGYTF. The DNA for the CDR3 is TGTGCCAGCAGTTTGGGGGACAAGACAATCTATGGCTACACCTTC.

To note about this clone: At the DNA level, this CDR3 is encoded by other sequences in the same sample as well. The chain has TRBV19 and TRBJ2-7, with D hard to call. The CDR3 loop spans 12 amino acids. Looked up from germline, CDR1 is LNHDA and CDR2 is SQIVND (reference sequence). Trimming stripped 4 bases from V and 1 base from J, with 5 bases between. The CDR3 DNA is TGTGCCAGTAGTACAGGATCCTACGAGCAGTACTTC. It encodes CASSTGSYEQYF.

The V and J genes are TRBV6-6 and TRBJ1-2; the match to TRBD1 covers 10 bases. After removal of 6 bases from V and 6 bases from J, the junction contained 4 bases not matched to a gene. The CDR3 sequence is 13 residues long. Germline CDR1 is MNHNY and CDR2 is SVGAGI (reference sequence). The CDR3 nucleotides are TGTGCCAGCAGCCGGGACAGGGGTGATGGCTACACCTTC. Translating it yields CASSRDRGDGYTF.

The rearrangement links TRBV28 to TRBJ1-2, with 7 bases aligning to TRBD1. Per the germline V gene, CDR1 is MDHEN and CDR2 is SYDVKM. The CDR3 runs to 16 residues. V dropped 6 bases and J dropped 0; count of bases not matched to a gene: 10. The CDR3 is CASRITGTVANYGYTF. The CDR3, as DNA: TGTGCCAGCAGAATAACTGGGACAGTAGCTAACTATGGCTACACCTTC.